The sample holds many counts of the clone carrying this T cell receptor beta chain. Antigen: not known. Measured with immunoSEQ multiplex PCR; TCRdb has only the in-frame clones, and not every one. The sample carries 50,000 to 70,000 clones, roughly 76% recorded once. These data originate in a study of T cells in localized non-small cell lung cancer. Study results and limitations: Tumor samples were not multi-region, leaving intratumor heterogeneity unexcluded. Appearing in adjacent lung were a median roughly 57 of the top 100 tumor clones.

The V end lost 4 bases, the J end lost 4 bases, and 4 bases lay between the germline ends. Germline CDR1 and CDR2: SEHNR and FQNEAQ (reference sequence). The length of the CDR3 is 11 residues. This chain links TRBV7-9 with TRBJ1-2, with D unresolved. This TCR came from a man between 40 and 70 years old with stage II lung adenocarcinoma. The starting material was PBMCs, obtained before any cancer treatment. The CDR3 nucleotides read TGTGCCAGCAGCTCAGGCTATGGCTACACCTTC. It translates to CASSSGYGYTF.